These 8 T cell receptor beta chains were all obtained from the same sample, sequenced in a study of blood T cell repertoires in COVID-19. Produced via immunoSEQ multiplex PCR; TCRdb's table is partial and in-frame only. The repertoire holds roughly 170,000 clones, with approximately 81% as singletons. Sequences were obtained from PBMCs or T cells enriched from blood (not recorded which). The receptors shown here come from a woman in her thirties or forties with acute COVID-19.

The chain employs TRBV12-5 and TRBJ1-1, with 9 bases lining up with TRBD1. V lost 2 bases to trimming and J lost 6 bases; unmatched junction nucleotides: 4. This CDR3 is 14 amino acids long. CDR1 and CDR2 from the germline V gene are LGHNT and FRNRAP. The CDR3 loop reads CASGLMGTGSEAFF. DNA for the CDR3: TGTGCTAGTGGTTTGATGGGGACAGGGTCTGAAGCTTTCTTT. Full variable domain (outside the CDR3, taken from reference TRBV12-5 and TRBJ1-1): DARVTQTPRHKVTEMGQEVTMRCQPILGHNTVFWYRQTMMQGLELLAYFRNRAPLDDSGMPKDRFSAEMPDATLATLKIQPSEPRDSAVYFCASGLMGTGSEAFFGQGTRLTVV.

CDR3 nucleotide sequence: TGTGCCAGCAGCATGGGGACCGCCAGGGGCTATGGCTACACCTTC. Its translation is CASSMGTARGYGYTF. The chain recombines TRBV7-9 with TRBJ1-2; D might be TRBD1 (6 bases). The CDR3 consists of 15 residues. V dropped 5 bases and J dropped 4 bases, with 17 bases sitting between them. Per the germline V gene, CDR1 is SEHNR and CDR2 is FQNEAQ (reference sequence). Full variable domain (outside the CDR3, taken from reference TRBV7-9 and TRBJ1-2): DTGVSQNPRHKITKRGQNVTFRCDPISEHNRLYWYRQTLGQGPEFLTYFQNEAQLEKSRLLSDRFSAERPKGSFSTLEIQRTEQGDSAMYLCASSMGTARGYGYTFGSGTRLTVV.

This clone was detected only a few times. The chain has TRBV7-2 and TRBJ1-5; 9 bases are a match to TRBD1. Unmatched junction bases numbered 5, after V lost 1 base and J lost 7 bases. The germline CDR1 and CDR2 sequences are SGHTA and FQGNSA. The CDR3 sequence is 15 residues long. CDR3 sequence: CASSLGGQGWQPQHF. The CDR3 region has the DNA TGTGCCAGCAGCTTAGGAGGACAGGGGTGGCAGCCCCAGCATTTT.

A single count supports this clone. The genes are TRBV2 and TRBJ2-3, with 11 bases fitting TRBD2. Germline values: CDR1 SNHLY, CDR2 FYNNEI. The CDR3 spans 16 residues. The V segment lost 5 bases and the J segment 3 bases; nucleotides outside the gene matches: 7. CDR3 DNA sequence: TGTGCCAGCAGTACGGGACTAGCGGCCTCTACAGATACGCAGTATTTT. It encodes CASSTGLAASTDTQYF.

The rearrangement links TRBV19 to TRBJ2-3, with a weak D call TRBD2 (6 bases). The CDR3 totals 18 residues. Trimming shortened V by 4 bases and J by 2 bases, and 22 bases separated the two germline ends. Germline loops: CDR1 LNHDA, CDR2 SQIVND (reference sequence). The CDR3 DNA reads TGTGCCAGTAGTACCCTAAGGGACTTCCAGGGTTTCACAGATACGCAGTATTTT. Translating it yields CASSTLRDFQGFTDTQYF.

V is TRBV1 and J is TRBJ1-1; the D call TRBD1 from the table was never checked on the DNA. TRBV1 is shown as a pseudogene. This CDR3 region has 14 residues. CDR3 region: CTSSHPGLNTEAFF. CDR3 in DNA: TGCACCAGCAGTCATCCAGGTTTGAACACTGAAGCTTTCTTT.

The CDR3 is CASSAQGGSFTDTQYF. CDR3 sequence (DNA): TGTGCCAGCAGCGCGCAGGGCGGGAGCTTCACAGATACGCAGTATTTT. The chain uses TRBV9 and TRBJ2-3; 7 positions agree with TRBD2. The CDR3 covers 16 residues. Germline assignment: CDR1 SGDLS and CDR2 YYNGEE. V shed 3 bases, J shed 2 bases, and the junction held 9 bases outside the gene matches.

The J gene is TRBJ1-6, the V gene TRBV2, with D unresolved. The CDR3 has 15 residues. CDR1 is SNHLY and CDR2 is FYNNEI in the germline V gene. Between the trimmed V and J ends, which lost 10 bases and 6 bases, there was a span of 19 bases. CDR3 in amino acids: CATSEDTRANSPLHF. The CDR3 DNA follows: TGTGCCACTTCCGAAGACACCCGCGCTAATTCACCCCTCCACTTT. Using reference TRBV2 and TRBJ1-6 for the parts outside the CDR3, the full variable domain is EPEVTQTPSHQVTQMGQEVILRCVPISNHLYFYWYRQILGQKVEFLVSFYNNEISEKSEIFDDQFSVERPDGSNFTLKIRSTKLEDSAMYFCATSEDTRANSPLHFGNGTRLTVT.